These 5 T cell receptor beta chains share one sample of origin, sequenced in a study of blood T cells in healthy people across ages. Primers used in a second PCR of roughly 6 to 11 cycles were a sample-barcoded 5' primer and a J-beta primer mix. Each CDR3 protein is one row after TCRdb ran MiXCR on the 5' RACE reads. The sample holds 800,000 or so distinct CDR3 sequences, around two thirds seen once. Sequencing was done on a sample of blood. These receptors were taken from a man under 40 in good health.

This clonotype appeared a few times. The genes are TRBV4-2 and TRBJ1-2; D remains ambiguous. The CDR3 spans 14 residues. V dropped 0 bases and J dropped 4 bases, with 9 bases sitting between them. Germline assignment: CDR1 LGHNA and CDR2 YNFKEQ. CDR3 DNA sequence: TGTGCCAGCAGCCAAGATGCCAGCGGCTATGGCTACACCTTC. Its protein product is CASSQDASGYGYTF.

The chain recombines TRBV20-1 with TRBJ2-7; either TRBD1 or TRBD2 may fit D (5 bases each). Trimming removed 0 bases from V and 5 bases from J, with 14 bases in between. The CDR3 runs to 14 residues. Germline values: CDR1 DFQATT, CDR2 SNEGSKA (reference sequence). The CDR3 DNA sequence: TGCAGTGCTAGAGATGGGGGTCGAGAAGACGAGCAGTACTTC. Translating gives CSARDGGREDEQYF.

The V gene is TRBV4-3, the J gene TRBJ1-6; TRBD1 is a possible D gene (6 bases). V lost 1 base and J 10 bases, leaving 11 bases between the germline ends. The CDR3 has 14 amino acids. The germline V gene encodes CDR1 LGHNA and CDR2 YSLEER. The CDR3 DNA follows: TGCGCCAGCAGCCAAGCTGGACAGTCCTCACCCCTCCACTTT. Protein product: CASSQAGQSSPLHF.

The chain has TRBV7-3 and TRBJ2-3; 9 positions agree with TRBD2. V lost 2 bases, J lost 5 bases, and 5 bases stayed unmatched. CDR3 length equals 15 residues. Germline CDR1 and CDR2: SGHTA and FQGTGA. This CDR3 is CASSLAGGPQDTQYF. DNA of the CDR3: TGTGCCAGCAGCTTAGCGGGGGGGCCTCAAGATACGCAGTATTTT. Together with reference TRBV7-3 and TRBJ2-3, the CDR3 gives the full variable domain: GAGVSQTPSNKVTEKGKYVELRCDPISGHTALYWYRQSLGQGPEFLIYFQGTGAADDSGLPNDRFFAVRPEGSVSTLKIQRTERGDSAVYLCASSLAGGPQDTQYFGPGTRLTVL.

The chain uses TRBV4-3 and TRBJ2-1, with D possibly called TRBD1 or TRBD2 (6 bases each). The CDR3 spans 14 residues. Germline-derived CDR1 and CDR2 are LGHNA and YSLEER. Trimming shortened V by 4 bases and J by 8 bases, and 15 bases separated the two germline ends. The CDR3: CASSPDRGRHEQFF. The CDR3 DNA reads TGCGCCAGCAGCCCCGATCGGGGGCGGCATGAGCAGTTCTTC.